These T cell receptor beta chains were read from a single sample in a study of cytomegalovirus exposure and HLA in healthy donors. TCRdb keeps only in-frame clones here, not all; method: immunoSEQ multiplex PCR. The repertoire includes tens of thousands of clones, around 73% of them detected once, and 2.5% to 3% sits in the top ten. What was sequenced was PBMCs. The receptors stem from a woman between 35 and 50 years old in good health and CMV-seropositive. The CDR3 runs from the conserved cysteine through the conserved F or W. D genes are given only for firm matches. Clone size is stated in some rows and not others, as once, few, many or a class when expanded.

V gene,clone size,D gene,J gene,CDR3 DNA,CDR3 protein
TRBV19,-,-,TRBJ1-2,TGTGCCAGTAGACAGGGCAGGGGCTATGGCTACACCTTC,CASRQGRGYGYTF
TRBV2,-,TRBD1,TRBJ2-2,TGTGCCAGCAGTGAAGGCAGGGGGAGCACCGGGGAGCTGTTTTTT,CASSEGRGSTGELFF
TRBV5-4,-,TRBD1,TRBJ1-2,TGTGCCAGCAGCTTGGAAGGACAGGGGCTACCTCGTGGCTACACCTTC,CASSLEGQGLPRGYTF
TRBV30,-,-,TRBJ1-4,TGTGCCTCAAACGGACAGATTAATGAAAAACTGTTTTTT,CASNGQINEKLFF
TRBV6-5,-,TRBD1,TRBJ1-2,TGTGCCAGCAGCCCTGGACAGGGACGGAACTATGGCTACACCTTC,CASSPGQGRNYGYTF
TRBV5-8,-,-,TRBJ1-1,TGTGCCAGCAACTCTCACGTGAGCAAGGGGGACACTGAAGCTTTCTTT,CASNSHVSKGDTEAFF
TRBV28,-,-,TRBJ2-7,TGTGCCAGCAGTTCTGGGGCAGGGTACGAGCAGTACTTC,CASSSGAGYEQYF
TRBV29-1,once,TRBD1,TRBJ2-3,TGCAGCGTAGAAGCAGGGGGCATGGGCACAGATACGCAGTATTTT,CSVEAGGMGTDTQYF
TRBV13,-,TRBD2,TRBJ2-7,TGTGCCAGCAGCACCCGGGGAAGCGGGGGCTACGAGCAGTACTTC,CASSTRGSGGYEQYF
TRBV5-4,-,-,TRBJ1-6,TGTGCCAGCAGCGGAGCCGGGACCTATAATTCACCCCTCCACTTT,CASSGAGTYNSPLHF
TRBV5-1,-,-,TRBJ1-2,TGCGCCAGCAGCTTGGGGGGAGATAAGAGCTATGGCTACACCTTC,CASSLGGDKSYGYTF
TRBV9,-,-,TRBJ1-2,TGTGCCAGCAGCTCGACCCTGGACACCCCGGAGGGCTACACCTTC,CASSSTLDTPEGYTF
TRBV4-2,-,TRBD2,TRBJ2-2,TGTGCCAGCAGCTATACGTTAGCGGGGCACACCGGGGAGCTGTTTTTT,CASSYTLAGHTGELFF
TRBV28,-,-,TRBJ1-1,TGTGCCAGCAGTTCCCCCACGAGAATGAACACTGAAGCTTTCTTT,CASSSPTRMNTEAFF
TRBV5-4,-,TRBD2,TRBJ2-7,TGTGCCAGCAGCACTGGACTAGCGGGGGGGGCGGCCTACGAGCAGTACTTC,CASSTGLAGGAAYEQYF
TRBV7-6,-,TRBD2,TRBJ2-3,TGTGCCAGCAGCTTAGTGTCAGCGGGGGGATACACAGATACGCAGTATTTT,CASSLVSAGGYTDTQYF
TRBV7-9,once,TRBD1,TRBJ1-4,TGTGCCAGCAGCTCCACCCTAGACAGGGGCAATGAAAAACTGTTTTTT,CASSSTLDRGNEKLFF
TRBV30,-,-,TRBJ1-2,TGTGCCTGGGAACCCAGTTTCCGATATGGCTACACCTTC,CAWEPSFRYGYTF
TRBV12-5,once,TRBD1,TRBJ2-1,TGTGCTAGTGGTCCGGGACAGGGGGCGGTAAATGAGCAGTTCTTC,CASGPGQGAVNEQFF
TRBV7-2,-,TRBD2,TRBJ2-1,TGTGCCAGCAGCCGGGGGACTAGCGGGGCGAACTACAATGAGCAGTTCTTC,CASSRGTSGANYNEQFF
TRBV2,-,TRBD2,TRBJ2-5,TGTGCCAGCAAGCTTAGCGGGGCTAGGGAGACCCAGTACTTC,CASKLSGARETQYF
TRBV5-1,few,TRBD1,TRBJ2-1,TGCGCCAGCAGCTTGGTGGTAGGGGGCGCAGAGAATGAGCAGTTCTTC,CASSLVVGGAENEQFF
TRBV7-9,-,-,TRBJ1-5,TGTGCCAGCAGCTTAGGGGAGGGGAGTCAGCCCCAGCATTTT,CASSLGEGSQPQHF
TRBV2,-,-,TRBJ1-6,TGTGCCAGCAGTGCTGGGAGGGATTCACCCCTCCACTTT,CASSAGRDSPLHF
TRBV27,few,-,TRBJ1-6,TGTGCCAGCAGGCCTCTCCAGGGATGGCAGGGAAGGGTTCGGGATTCACCCCTCCACTTT,CASRPLQGWQGRVRDSPLHF
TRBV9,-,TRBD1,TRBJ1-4,TGTGCCAGCAGCCCTTCCGGGACAGGGGATGAAAAACTGTTTTTT,CASSPSGTGDEKLFF
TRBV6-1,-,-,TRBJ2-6,TGTGCCAGCAGTGGACACGTTCGCTCTGGGGCCAACGTCCTGACTTTC,CASSGHVRSGANVLTF
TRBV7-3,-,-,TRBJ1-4,TGTGCCAGCAGCCCCGGAGGGGTGGGAGAAAAACTGTTTTTT,CASSPGGVGEKLFF
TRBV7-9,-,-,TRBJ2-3,TGTGCCAGCAGCCCCATGGACTACACAGATACGCAGTATTTT,CASSPMDYTDTQYF
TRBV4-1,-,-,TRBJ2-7,TGCGCCAGCAGCCAGACCGGGACGGGGGTGGAAGAGCAGTACTTC,CASSQTGTGVEEQYF
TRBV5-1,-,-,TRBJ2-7,TGCGCCAGCAGCTTCGGCGGTACCTCCTACGAGCAGTACTTC,CASSFGGTSYEQYF
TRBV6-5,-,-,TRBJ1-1,TGTGCCAGCAGTTCTCACGACTACAGGGTGCGAGCTTTCTTT,CASSSHDYRVRAFF
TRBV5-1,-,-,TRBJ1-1,TGCGCCAGCAGAGGGAGGTTGGGGAACACTGAAGCTTTCTTT,CASRGRLGNTEAFF
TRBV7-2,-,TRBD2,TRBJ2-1,TGTGCCAGCAGCTTAATCGGGGGGGCCGGGGAGCAGTTCTTC,CASSLIGGAGEQFF
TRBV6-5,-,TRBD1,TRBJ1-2,TGTGCCAGCAGTTACGACAGGGATGGCTACACCTTC,CASSYDRDGYTF
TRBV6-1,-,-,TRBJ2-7,TGTGCCAGCAGTGAAGCGGCCAGCTACGAGCAGTACTTC,CASSEAASYEQYF
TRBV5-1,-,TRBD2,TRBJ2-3,TGCGCCAGCAGCAACGGGGGGGCTAGCACAGATACGCAGTATTTT,CASSNGGASTDTQYF
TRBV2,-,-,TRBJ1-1,TGTGCCAGCACAAAACAGGGTAGATTTGAAGCTTTCTTT,CASTKQGRFEAFF
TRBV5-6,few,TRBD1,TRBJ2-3,TGTGCCAGCAGCATATACAGGGGTCCTAGCACAGATACGCAGTATTTT,CASSIYRGPSTDTQYF
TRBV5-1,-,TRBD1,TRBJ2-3,TGCGCCAGCAGCGCCGCACAGGGGAACCCAGATACGCAGTATTTT,CASSAAQGNPDTQYF
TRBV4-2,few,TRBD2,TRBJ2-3,TGTGCCAGCAGCCAAGGAGTAGCGGGGTCAAGCACAGATACGCAGTATTTT,CASSQGVAGSSTDTQYF
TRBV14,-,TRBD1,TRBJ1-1,TGTGCCAGCAGTCGAAACAGGGGGACCGCTGAAGCTTTCTTT,CASSRNRGTAEAFF
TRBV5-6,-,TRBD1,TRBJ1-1,TGTGCCAGCAGCTCCCTTCAGGGGGCGGGGGAAGCTTTCTTT,CASSSLQGAGEAFF
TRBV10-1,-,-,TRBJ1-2,TGCGCCAGCATGTTTGAGGGGAGGTATGGCTACACCTTC,CASMFEGRYGYTF
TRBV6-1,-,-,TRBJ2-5,TGTGCCAGCAGTGAATCGTCTTTGGCACTACAAGAGACCCAGTACTTC,CASSESSLALQETQYF